This T cell receptor (beta chain) originates from a study of T cell responses to AZD1222 COVID-19 vaccine (dated by TCRdb to 2020 to 2022). A note on the overall study: TCR sequencing covered over 230 trial participants: around 210 given two doses of AZD1222 and 26 given two doses of MenACWY control vaccine. Trial participants were enrolled by age into 18-55, 56-69 and 70-plus year subgroups, with roughly 160, 29 and 62 TCR-sequenced participants respectively.

From cysteine to phenylalanine, the CDR3 is 12 amino acids long. This entry keeps only the CDR3 DNA: 36 bases, framed from base 1. V is cut back by 4 bases and J by 6 bases, with 0 bases in the junction unmatched. Reading the germline V gene gives CDR1 MGHRA and CDR2 YSYEKL. The CDR3 regions of human TCRbeta chains were analyzed by immunosequencing. In the source study's methods: Repertoire TCRs were checked for matches against a reference library of SARS-CoV-2-specific TCRs that had been generated using the MIRA antigen-specificity platform. Breadth was defined as the fraction of unique TCRs that were SARS-CoV-2-associated, and depth was defined as the fraction of total T cells that were SARS-CoV-2-associated. Using the MIRA data, every spike-specific TCR was mapped to the spike region that the TCR reacted to and assigned to either a CD4 or a CD8 class. Log10-transformed breadth and depth values were compared by one-way ANOVA with Sidak's multiple comparisons tests. What TCRdb holds here is the immuneACCESS table cut down to in-frame rearrangements. Part of the clones is not present; checked against another copy, under half of the missing clones reflect an unresolved V gene, and the others are unexplained. V, J and clone size derive from that table, while D and trimming were established from the DNA sequence. The sample contains 80,000 or so clones, approximately 85% of them found a single time. The top ten hold 10% of the sample.

The sample's time point label, decoded: about 28 days (+/-7) after the second vaccine dose. AZD1222 recipients whose second dose came at about 4 weeks and those whose second dose came at about 12 weeks were combined into one group, since spike-specific TCR depth and breadth did not differ between the two schedules. Samples from vaccinated people were obtained from the UK trials COV001 and COV002, which included a single-blind randomized controlled phase 2/3 trial of AZD1222 (ChAdOx1 nCoV-19) in healthy adults. For TCRbeta chain sequencing, PBMC samples from trial participants were taken at day 0 and at day 28 after the second dose. Summary of the overall study and its limitations: Epitopes outside the regions mutated in the B.1.351 and B.1.1.7 variants were reportedly recognized by nearly half of the unique spike-specific TCRs. Vaccine-associated CD4 TCRs spanned the whole spike protein, with dominant responses in regions 160-218 and 743-854. Because no samples from the day 14 peak response were available, repertoires could be characterized only after the peak T cell response. After two AZD1222 doses, spike-specific TCR breadth and depth were significantly higher than at day 0 and than in MenACWY recipients. In the small 56-69-year group, the increase in depth fell short of significance, most likely because of low power. Only five to seven AZD1222 recipients were SARS-CoV-2 seropositive at baseline, limiting conclusions about previously exposed vaccinees. Most participants were white British and females outnumbered males, and the authors suggested that clonal diversity may have been underestimated.

For this clone: The specificity of this receptor is unknown. No base qualities exist here, and no much larger clone lies one base off it.

Here the chain combines TRBV4-1 and TRBJ2-3, with TRBD2 identical over 8 junction bases. The source of this sequence is an adult who received the AZD1222 COVID-19 vaccine. Sequencing was performed on peripheral blood, taken 28 days after the second AZD1222 dose. The encoded CDR3 is CASSPGGDTQYF. The nucleotides are TGCGCCAGCAGCCCGGGAGGGGATACGCAGTATTTT.